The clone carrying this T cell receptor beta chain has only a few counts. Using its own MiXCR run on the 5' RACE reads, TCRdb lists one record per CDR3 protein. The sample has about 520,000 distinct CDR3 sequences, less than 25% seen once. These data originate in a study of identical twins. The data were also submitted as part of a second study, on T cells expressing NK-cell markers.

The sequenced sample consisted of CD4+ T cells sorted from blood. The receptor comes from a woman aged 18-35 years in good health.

CDR3 loop: CASSLGAQGPYEQYF. The CDR3 DNA follows: TGTGCCAGCAGCTTAGGCGCGCAGGGCCCCTACGAGCAGTACTTC. The V gene is TRBV13, the J gene TRBJ2-7, with TRBD1 as a possible D gene (5 bases). Germline V gene data show CDR1 as PRHDT and CDR2 as FYEKMQ (reference sequence). V was pared by 0 bases and J by 2 bases, with 11 bases between. CDR3 length: 15 residues.